What follows describes a single T cell receptor (beta chain). The CDR3 is made up of 14 amino acids. V was cut by 0 bases and J by 0 bases, with 5 bases left in between. Germline V gives CDR1 SNHLY, CDR2 FYNNEI. The method was immunoSEQ multiplex PCR; TCRdb's version includes in-frame clones alone and lacks a portion of them. Found here are hundreds of thousands of clones, approximately 89% of them singletons; the top ten hold around a tenth. These data are taken from a study of blood T cell repertoires in COVID-19. The source of this sequence is a woman aged 40 to 50 who had recovered from COVID-19. Sequencing was performed on PBMCs or T cells enriched from blood (not recorded which). The chain joins TRBV2 to TRBJ2-5; D not resolved. The CDR3 region has the DNA TGTGCCAGCAGTGAAGCGTCTTACCAAGAGACCCAGTACTTC. It codes for CASSEASYQETQYF.